The 26 T cell receptor beta chains given below trace back to one sample, sequenced in a study of blood T cell repertoires in COVID-19. Measured with immunoSEQ multiplex PCR; TCRdb has only the in-frame clones, and not every one. The table shows 30,000 to 50,000 clones, with around 96% occurring only once. What was sequenced was peripheral blood. Receptor source: a human donor with active COVID-19. The donor label of this sample is uncertain.

The chain recombines TRBV19 with TRBJ1-5; 9 positions agree with TRBD1. The J segment lost 2 bases and the V segment lost 10 bases, leaving 3 bases of the junction unmatched. The CDR3 consists of 13 residues. Germline V gives CDR1 LNHDA, CDR2 SQIVND (reference sequence). The CDR3 spells CATRDRGNQPQHF. CDR3 DNA sequence: TGTGCCACCCGGGACAGGGGCAATCAGCCCCAGCATTTT.

V gene TRBV19 combines with J gene TRBJ1-1; D might be TRBD1 (5 bases). The CDR3 is 16 amino acids. Looked up from germline, CDR1 is LNHDA and CDR2 is SQIVND (reference sequence). V lost 5 bases, J lost 1 base, and 17 bases lay in between. CDR3 protein: CASSGLAGQGNTEAFF. CDR3 sequence (DNA): TGTGCCAGTAGTGGCCTAGCGGGGCAGGGGAACACTGAAGCTTTCTTT.

CDR3 sequence (DNA): TGTGCCAGCAGCGACCGGAGTGCGAGCTCCTACAATGAGCAGTTCTTC. This encodes CASSDRSASSYNEQFF. The chain has TRBV9 and TRBJ2-1; D unresolved. V was trimmed by 3 bases and J by 0 bases, leaving 13 bases between them. This CDR3 has 16 amino acids. The germline gives CDR1 SGDLS, CDR2 YYNGEE.

This rearrangement joins TRBV7-6 to TRBJ2-7, with 14 bases matching TRBD2. The CDR3 contains 15 residues. Germline loops: CDR1 SGHVS, CDR2 FNYEAQ. V dropped 5 bases and J dropped 5; count of bases not matched to a gene: 5. In DNA, the CDR3 is TGTGCCAGCAGCGGGACTAGCGGGAGTCTGGACGAGCAGTACTTC. It encodes CASSGTSGSLDEQYF.

This sequence joins TRBV5-1 and TRBJ2-5; no clear D gene. CDR3 size: 15 residues. CDR1 and CDR2 from the germline V gene are SGHRS and YFSETQ. Trimming cost V 0 bases and J 4 bases, with 13 bases left between them. The DNA of the CDR3 is TGCGCCAGCAGCTTGGCACCCCAGAGCGTAGAGACCCAGTACTTC. Its protein is CASSLAPQSVETQYF.

J is TRBJ1-5 and V is TRBV10-1; no clear D. V was clipped by 6 bases and J by 5 bases, with 14 bases between them. This CDR3 contains 14 residues. Per germline, CDR1 WNHNN and CDR2 SYGVQD (reference sequence). The CDR3: CASRGPNGDQPQHF. CDR3 bases: TGCGCCAGCAGGGGCCCTAACGGGGATCAGCCCCAGCATTTT.

This chain uses TRBV18 with TRBJ1-2, with 8 positions matching TRBD1. The CDR3 length is 14 residues. Trimming cost V 3 bases and J 3 bases; bases outside gene matches: 3. Germline V gene data show CDR1 as KGHSH and CDR2 as LQKENI. The CDR3: CASSPVDRDYGYTF. CDR3 nucleotides: TGTGCCAGCTCACCCGTGGACAGGGACTATGGCTACACCTTC.

The J gene is TRBJ2-2, the V gene TRBV10-1; TRBD1 might be the D (7 bases). The CDR3 extends over 16 amino acids. Germline V CDR1 and CDR2: WNHNN, SYGVQD (reference sequence). The V end lost 3 bases, the J end lost 0 bases, and 11 bases lay between the germline ends. The CDR3 DNA reads as TGCGCCAGCAGTGATCAGGGGGGCGCGAACACCGGGGAGCTGTTTTTT. Its protein is CASSDQGGANTGELFF.

V and J are TRBV28 and TRBJ2-7; 8 bases line up with TRBD2. This CDR3 spans 14 amino acids. Per germline, CDR1 MDHEN and CDR2 SYDVKM. J gave up 2 bases and V 5 bases, and 5 bases lay outside the gene matches. The CDR3 loop is CASSVAGLTYEQYF. The CDR3 region has the DNA TGTGCCAGCAGTGTAGCGGGATTAACCTACGAGCAGTACTTC.

This clone was detected once. The DNA of the CDR3 is TGTGCCAGCAGCTTAGTTGGTACAGGCGGGACCCAGTACTTC. Protein product: CASSLVGTGGTQYF. The V call is TRBV7-9, the J call TRBJ2-5; D is perhaps TRBD1 (5 bases). Germline lookup yields CDR1 SEHNR and CDR2 FQNEAQ (reference sequence). The germline V and J ends were trimmed by 1 base and 7 bases, with 13 bases remaining between them. The CDR3 covers 14 residues.

DNA for the CDR3: TGTGCCAGCAGTCGCCAGGGTTTGGAGACCCAGTACTTC. It is translated as CASSRQGLETQYF. This sequence joins TRBV12-3 or TRBV12-4 and TRBJ2-5; tentative D call: TRBD1 (5 bases). The CDR3 extends over 13 amino acids. Trimming took 5 bases from V and 5 from J, leaving 12 bases between them.

V gene TRBV4-1 combines with J gene TRBJ1-5; 8 positions match TRBD1. J lost 7 bases, V lost 4 bases, and 9 bases had no gene match. This CDR3 comprises 15 residues. Germline V CDR1 and CDR2: MGHRA, YSYEKL. CDR3 in amino acids: CASSPLQGAGQPQHF. In DNA, the CDR3 is TGCGCCAGCAGCCCCCTTCAGGGGGCGGGACAGCCCCAGCATTTT.

The chain recombines TRBV2 with TRBJ2-6; tentatively, D is TRBD1 (5 bases). Germline CDR1 and CDR2: SNHLY and FYNNEI. CDR3 length: 16 amino acids. V was trimmed by 3 bases and J by 0 bases, leaving 9 bases between them. CDR3 DNA sequence: TGTGCCAGCAGTGACTTTGGGGCCTCTGGGGCCAACGTCCTGACTTTC. It yields the protein CASSDFGASGANVLTF. The whole variable domain, filled in from reference TRBV2 and TRBJ2-6, reads EPEVTQTPSHQVTQMGQEVILRCVPISNHLYFYWYRQILGQKVEFLVSFYNNEISEKSEIFDDQFSVERPDGSNFTLKIRSTKLEDSAMYFCASSDFGASGANVLTFGAGSRLTVL.

This chain connects TRBV5-4 to TRBJ1-2, with D possibly matching TRBD1 (6 bases). The CDR3 contains 14 residues. Trimming left V 0 bases short and J 8 bases short, with 14 bases between. Germline values: CDR1 SGHNT, CDR2 YYREEE (reference sequence). The CDR3 DNA sequence: TGTGCCAGCAGCTTGGGGACAGCTTTTGGGGGCTACACCTTC. Translating it yields CASSLGTAFGGYTF.

This clone was seen once. This chain connects TRBV19 to TRBJ2-7, with D possibly being TRBD2 (6 bases). V lost 3 bases and J lost 2, with 11 bases in between. Germline values: CDR1 LNHDA, CDR2 SQIVND (reference sequence). The CDR3 has 14 residues. The CDR3 is CASSIGGETYEQYF. The CDR3 DNA reads as TGTGCCAGTAGTATCGGCGGGGAGACCTACGAGCAGTACTTC.

The chain uses TRBV7-9 and TRBJ2-1; no firm D call. The CDR3 runs to 13 residues. Germline CDR1 and CDR2: SEHNR and FQNEAQ (reference sequence). V was cut by 0 bases and J by 5 bases, with 5 bases left in between. This CDR3 is CASSLAPDNEQFF. The CDR3 nucleotides read TGTGCCAGCAGCTTAGCGCCGGACAATGAGCAGTTCTTC.

The chain has TRBV7-8 and TRBJ1-1; TRBD1 matches 8 bases. The germline CDR1 and CDR2 sequences are SGHVS and FQNEAQ. The CDR3 is 12 residues long. Trimming cost V 2 bases and J 8 bases; bases outside gene matches: 1. The CDR3 here is CASSLWDREAFF. The DNA for the CDR3 is TGTGCCAGCAGCTTATGGGACAGGGAAGCTTTCTTT.

This rearrangement joins TRBV24-1 to TRBJ2-2; 8 nucleotides align to TRBD2. Trimming took 0 bases from V and 4 from J; bases not matched to a gene: 9. The CDR3 loop spans 18 amino acids. Germline lookup yields CDR1 KGHDR and CDR2 SFDVKD. The CDR3 sequence is CATSDLHSGGPVTGELFF. The CDR3 nucleotides are TGTGCCACCAGTGATTTGCATTCGGGAGGGCCGGTCACCGGGGAGCTGTTTTTT.

The chain joins TRBV24-1 to TRBJ2-3, with 16 bases that match TRBD2. The CDR3 consists of 17 residues. The trim removed 3 bases at V and 6 bases at J, leaving 5 bases unmatched. Per germline, CDR1 KGHDR and CDR2 SFDVKD. The CDR3 nucleotides read TGTGCCACCAGTGATGGAGGGACTAGCGGGGGGGCGGATACGCAGTATTTT. This codes for CATSDGGTSGGADTQYF.

The rearrangement joins TRBV27 to TRBJ2-7; 8 nucleotides match TRBD1. Germline V gene sequence: CDR1 MNHEY, CDR2 SMNVEV (reference sequence). V shed 1 base and J 3 bases; nucleotides not matched to a gene: 2. The CDR3 sequence is 14 residues long. The CDR3 DNA reads as TGTGCCAGCAGTTTATATACAGGGGGCTACGAGCAGTACTTC. As protein: CASSLYTGGYEQYF.

DNA of the CDR3: TGCGCCAGCAGCTTGGTCCTTGGGACAGGGGATTATTTTAATTCACCCCTCCACTTT. Protein: CASSLVLGTGDYFNSPLHF. The rearrangement links TRBV5-1 to TRBJ1-6, with 10 bases matching TRBD1. V lost 0 bases to trimming and J lost 6 bases; unmatched junction nucleotides: 12. The CDR3 has 19 amino acids. Per the germline V gene, CDR1 is SGHRS and CDR2 is YFSETQ.

The V gene is TRBV18, the J gene TRBJ2-5, with 8 bases fitting TRBD1. Germline V gene lookup returns CDR1 KGHSH and CDR2 LQKENI. Trimming removed 3 bases from V and 3 bases from J; junction bases left unmatched: 9. The CDR3 has 16 residues. The CDR3 DNA is TGTGCCAGCTCACCCTCAAACAGACAGGGGAAAGAGACCCAGTACTTC. The encoded protein is CASSPSNRQGKETQYF.

The J gene is TRBJ1-5, the V gene TRBV13, with a possible D match to TRBD1 (5 bases). The CDR3 has 16 residues. The germline V gene encodes CDR1 PRHDT and CDR2 FYEKMQ (reference sequence). The V end was cut by 0 bases, the J end by 4 bases, with 13 bases between. The chain's CDR3 is CASSLGAGRRNQPQHF. Written as DNA, the CDR3 is TGTGCCAGCAGCTTAGGGGCAGGGCGGCGAAATCAGCCCCAGCATTTT.

This chain uses TRBV6-5 with TRBJ1-1; weak D call: TRBD1 (6 bases). This CDR3 has 13 amino acids. The germline V gene encodes CDR1 MNHEY and CDR2 SVGAGI. Between the trimmed V and J ends, which lost 5 bases and 5 bases, there was a span of 12 bases. In DNA form, the CDR3 reads TGTGCCAGCAGTCCGAGACAGGTGACTGAAGCTTTCTTT. This translates into CASSPRQVTEAFF.

This chain connects TRBV11-2 to TRBJ2-3, with 11 nucleotides matching TRBD2. This CDR3 contains 14 residues. J was trimmed by 5 bases and V by 7 bases; bases with no gene match: 5. Per the germline V gene, CDR1 is SGHAT and CDR2 is FQNNGV. The CDR3 protein is CASKLAGERDTQYF. The CDR3 nucleotides read TGTGCCAGCAAACTAGCGGGAGAAAGAGATACGCAGTATTTT.

Concerning this clone: A junction end diverges from the germline sequence, so it may reflect a read error. The chain combines TRBV7-7 with TRBJ2-2; D not certain. Germline-derived CDR1 and CDR2 are SSHAT and FNYEAQ (reference sequence). The CDR3 runs to 15 residues. The chain's CDR3 is CASSPASRLTGELFF. CDR3 DNA sequence: TGTGCTAGCAGCCCTGCTTCACGGTTGACTGGGGAGCTGTTTTTT.